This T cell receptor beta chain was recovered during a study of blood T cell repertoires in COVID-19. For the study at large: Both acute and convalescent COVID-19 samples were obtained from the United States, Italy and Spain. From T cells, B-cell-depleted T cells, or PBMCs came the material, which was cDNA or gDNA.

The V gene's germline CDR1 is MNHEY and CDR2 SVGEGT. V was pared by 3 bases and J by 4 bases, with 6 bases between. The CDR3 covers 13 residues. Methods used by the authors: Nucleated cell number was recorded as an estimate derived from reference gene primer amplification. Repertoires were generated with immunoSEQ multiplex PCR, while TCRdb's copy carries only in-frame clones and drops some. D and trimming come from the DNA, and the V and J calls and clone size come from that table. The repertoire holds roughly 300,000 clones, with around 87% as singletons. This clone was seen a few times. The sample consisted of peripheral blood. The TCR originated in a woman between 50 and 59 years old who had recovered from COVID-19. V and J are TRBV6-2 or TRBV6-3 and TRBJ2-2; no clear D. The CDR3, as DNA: TGTGCCAGCAGTTATCAGGCCACCGGGGAGCTGTTTTTT. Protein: CASSYQATGELFF.